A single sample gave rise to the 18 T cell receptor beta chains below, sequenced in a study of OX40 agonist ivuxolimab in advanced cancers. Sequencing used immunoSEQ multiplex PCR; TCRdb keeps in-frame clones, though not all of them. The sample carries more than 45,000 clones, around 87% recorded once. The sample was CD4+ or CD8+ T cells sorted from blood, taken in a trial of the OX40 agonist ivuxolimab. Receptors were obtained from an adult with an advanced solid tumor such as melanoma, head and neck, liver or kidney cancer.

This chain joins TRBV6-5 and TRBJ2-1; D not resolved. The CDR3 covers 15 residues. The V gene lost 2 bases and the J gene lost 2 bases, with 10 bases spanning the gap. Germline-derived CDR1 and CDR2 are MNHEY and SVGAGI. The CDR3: CASSYGDVAYNEQFF. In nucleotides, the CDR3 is TGTGCCAGCAGTTACGGGGATGTGGCCTACAATGAGCAGTTCTTC.

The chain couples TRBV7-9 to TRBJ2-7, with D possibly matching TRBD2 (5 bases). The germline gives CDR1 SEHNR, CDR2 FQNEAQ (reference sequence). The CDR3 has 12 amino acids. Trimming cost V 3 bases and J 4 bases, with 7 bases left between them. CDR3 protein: CASSFGDYEQYF. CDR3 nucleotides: TGTGCCAGCAGCTTCGGGGATTACGAGCAGTACTTC.

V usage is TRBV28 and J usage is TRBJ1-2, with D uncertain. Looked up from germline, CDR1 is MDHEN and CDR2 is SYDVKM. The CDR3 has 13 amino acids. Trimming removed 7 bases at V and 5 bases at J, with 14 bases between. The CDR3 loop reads CASITSMGYGYTF. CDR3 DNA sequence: TGTGCCAGCATAACTTCAATGGGGTATGGCTACACCTTC.

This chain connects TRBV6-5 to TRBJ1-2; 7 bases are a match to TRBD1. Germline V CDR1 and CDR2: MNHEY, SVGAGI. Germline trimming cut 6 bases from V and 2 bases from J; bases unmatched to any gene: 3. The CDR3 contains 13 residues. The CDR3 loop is CASSLDRNYGYTF. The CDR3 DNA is TGTGCCAGCAGCCTGGACAGGAACTATGGCTACACCTTC.

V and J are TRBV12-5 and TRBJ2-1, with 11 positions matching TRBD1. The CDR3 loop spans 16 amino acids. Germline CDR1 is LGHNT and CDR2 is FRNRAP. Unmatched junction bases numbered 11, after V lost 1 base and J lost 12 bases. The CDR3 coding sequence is TGTGCTAGTGGTTTGGCCCCTGGGACAGGGGGTTCGGGGCAGTTCTTC. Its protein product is CASGLAPGTGGSGQFF. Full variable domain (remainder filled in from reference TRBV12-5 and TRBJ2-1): DARVTQTPRHKVTEMGQEVTMRCQPILGHNTVFWYRQTMMQGLELLAYFRNRAPLDDSGMPKDRFSAEMPDATLATLKIQPSEPRDSAVYFCASGLAPGTGGSGQFFGPGTRLTVL.

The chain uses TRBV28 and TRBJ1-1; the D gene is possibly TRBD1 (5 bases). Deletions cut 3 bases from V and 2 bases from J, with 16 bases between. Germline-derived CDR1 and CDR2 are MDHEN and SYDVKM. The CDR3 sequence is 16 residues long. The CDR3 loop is CASSLDGAGYNTEAFF. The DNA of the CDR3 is TGTGCCAGCAGTTTGGATGGGGCGGGGTATAACACTGAAGCTTTCTTT.

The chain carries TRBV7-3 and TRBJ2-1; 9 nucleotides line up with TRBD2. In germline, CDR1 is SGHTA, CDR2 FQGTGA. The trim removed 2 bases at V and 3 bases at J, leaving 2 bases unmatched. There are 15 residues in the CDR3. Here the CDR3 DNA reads TGTGCCAGCAGCTTAGGACTAGCGAGCTACAATGAGCAGTTCTTC. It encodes CASSLGLASYNEQFF.

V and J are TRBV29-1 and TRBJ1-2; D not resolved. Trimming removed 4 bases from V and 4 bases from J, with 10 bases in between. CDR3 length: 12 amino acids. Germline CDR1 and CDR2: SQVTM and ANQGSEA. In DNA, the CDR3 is TGCAGCGTTGTGAGAGAGACCTATGGCTACACCTTC. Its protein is CSVVRETYGYTF.

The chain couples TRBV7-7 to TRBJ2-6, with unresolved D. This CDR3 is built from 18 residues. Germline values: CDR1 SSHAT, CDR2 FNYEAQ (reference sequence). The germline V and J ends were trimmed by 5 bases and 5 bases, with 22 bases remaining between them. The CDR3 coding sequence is TGTGCCAGCAGCAAACGCTCTAGTGCACAAAGTCGGGCCAACGTCCTGACTTTC. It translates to CASSKRSSAQSRANVLTF.

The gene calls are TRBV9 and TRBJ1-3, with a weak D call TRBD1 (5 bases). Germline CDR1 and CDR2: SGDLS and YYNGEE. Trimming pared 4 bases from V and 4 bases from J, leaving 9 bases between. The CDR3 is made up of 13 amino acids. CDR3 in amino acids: CASSPGIGNTIYF. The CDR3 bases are TGTGCCAGCAGCCCAGGGATAGGAAACACCATATATTTT. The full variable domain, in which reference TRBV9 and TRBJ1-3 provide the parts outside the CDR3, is DSGVTQTPKHLITATGQRVTLRCSPRSGDLSVYWYQQSLDQGLQFLIQYYNGEERAKGNILERFSAQQFPDLHSELNLSSLELGDSALYFCASSPGIGNTIYFGEGSWLTVV.

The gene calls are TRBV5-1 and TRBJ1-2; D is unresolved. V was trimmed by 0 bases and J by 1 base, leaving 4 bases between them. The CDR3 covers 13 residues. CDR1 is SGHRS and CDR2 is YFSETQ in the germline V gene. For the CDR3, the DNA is TGCGCCAGCAGCTTGGAGAGTAACTATGGCTACACCTTC. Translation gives CASSLESNYGYTF.

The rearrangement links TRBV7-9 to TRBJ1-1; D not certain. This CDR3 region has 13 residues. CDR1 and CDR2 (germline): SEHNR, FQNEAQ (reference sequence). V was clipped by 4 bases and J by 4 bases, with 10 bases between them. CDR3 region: CASSSVLGTEAFF. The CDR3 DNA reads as TGTGCCAGCAGCTCCGTGTTGGGCACTGAAGCTTTCTTT.

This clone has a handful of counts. This chain's CDR3 is CASSPSGQGETQYF. DNA of the CDR3: TGTGCCAGCTCACCATCCGGACAGGGAGAGACCCAGTACTTC. The chain recombines TRBV18 with TRBJ2-5; 8 nucleotides match TRBD1. This CDR3 contains 14 residues. From germline, CDR1 is KGHSH and CDR2 LQKENI. The V and J ends lost 2 bases and 4 bases, in that order; junction bases with no gene match: 3.

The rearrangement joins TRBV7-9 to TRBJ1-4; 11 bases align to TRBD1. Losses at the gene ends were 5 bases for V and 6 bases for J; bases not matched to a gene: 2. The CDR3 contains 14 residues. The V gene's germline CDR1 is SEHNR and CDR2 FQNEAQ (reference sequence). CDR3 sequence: CASSPGQGDEKLFF. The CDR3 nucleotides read TGTGCCAGCAGCCCGGGACAGGGGGATGAAAAACTGTTTTTT.

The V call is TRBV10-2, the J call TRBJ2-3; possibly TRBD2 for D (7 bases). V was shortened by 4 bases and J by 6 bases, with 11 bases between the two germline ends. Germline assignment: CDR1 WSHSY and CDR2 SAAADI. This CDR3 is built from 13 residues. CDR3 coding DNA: TGCGCCAGCAGTGGGGGGGGCGGCGATACGCAGTATTTT. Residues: CASSGGGGDTQYF.

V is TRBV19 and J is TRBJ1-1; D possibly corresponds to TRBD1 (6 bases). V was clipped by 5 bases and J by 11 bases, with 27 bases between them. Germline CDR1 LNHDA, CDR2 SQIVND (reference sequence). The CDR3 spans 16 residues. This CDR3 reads CASSLNPDSTPRAAFF. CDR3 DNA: TGTGCCAGTAGTCTAAACCCGGACAGCACCCCGAGAGCGGCTTTCTTT.

DNA for the CDR3: TGTGCCAGCTCACCACTAGGGGGCGCGGGTCAGCCCCAGCATTTT. Translation gives CASSPLGGAGQPQHF. This rearrangement joins TRBV18 to TRBJ1-5; 7 nucleotides align to TRBD1. V lost 1 base to trimming and J lost 6 bases; unmatched junction nucleotides: 6. Germline values: CDR1 KGHSH, CDR2 LQKENI. The CDR3 covers 15 residues.

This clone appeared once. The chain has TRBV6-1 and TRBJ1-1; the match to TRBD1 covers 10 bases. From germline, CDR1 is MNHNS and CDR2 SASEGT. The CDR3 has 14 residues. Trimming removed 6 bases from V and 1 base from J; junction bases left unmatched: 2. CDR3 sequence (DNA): TGTGCCAGCAGGGGACAGGGGCAGAACACTGAAGCTTTCTTT. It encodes CASRGQGQNTEAFF.